This TCR beta chain was observed in a study of T cells in women clearing cervical HPV infection. Study observations and caveats: Effector/memory and HPV-specific T cells were not isolated, and association timing is unknown. CIN3+ cases had significantly higher TCR repertoire richness than controls, but evenness did not differ.

Notes on this clone: Its antigen is unknown.

Measured with immunoSEQ multiplex PCR; TCRdb has only the in-frame clones, and not every one. The sample has 20,000 or so clones; the top ten hold 9% to 15%. Cervical HPV DNA detected by MY09/MY11 PCR, typed by dot-blot. The sequenced material came from blood buffy coat. The sequence derives from a woman between 18 and 70 years old with a cervical HPV16 infection that either progressed to CIN3+ or cleared (not recorded which).

The CDR3 sequence: CASSNLGDTYTF. The DNA read from the CDR3 is TGTGCCAGCAGCAACCTCGGGGATACC. The chain employs TRBV7-2 and TRBJ1-2; no clear D. The read is 3 residues too short to cover the CDR3 end, so that end is filled in from the germline J gene. The germline V gene encodes CDR1 SGHTA and CDR2 FQGNSA. This CDR3 spans 12 amino acids.